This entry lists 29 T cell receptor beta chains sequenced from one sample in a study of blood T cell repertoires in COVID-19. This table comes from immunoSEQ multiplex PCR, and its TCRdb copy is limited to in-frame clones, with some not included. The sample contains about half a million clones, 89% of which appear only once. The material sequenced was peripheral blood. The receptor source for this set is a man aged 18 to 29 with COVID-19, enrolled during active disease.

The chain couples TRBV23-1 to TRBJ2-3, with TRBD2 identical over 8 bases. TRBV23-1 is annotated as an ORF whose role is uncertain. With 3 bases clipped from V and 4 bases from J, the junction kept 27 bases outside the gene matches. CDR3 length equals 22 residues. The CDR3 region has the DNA TGCGCCAGCAGTCACCTCAATTTAGGGGGAAAGGGAGCGGGAGTCGGAGCAGATACGCAGTATTTT. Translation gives CASSHLNLGGKGAGVGADTQYF.

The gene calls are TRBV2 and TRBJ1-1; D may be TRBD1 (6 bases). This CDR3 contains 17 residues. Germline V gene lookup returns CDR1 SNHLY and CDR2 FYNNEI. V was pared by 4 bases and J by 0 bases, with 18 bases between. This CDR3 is CASSVLGIQGMNTEAFF. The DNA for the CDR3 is TGTGCCAGCAGTGTTCTAGGAATACAGGGCATGAACACTGAAGCTTTCTTT. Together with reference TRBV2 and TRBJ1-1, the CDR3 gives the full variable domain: EPEVTQTPSHQVTQMGQEVILRCVPISNHLYFYWYRQILGQKVEFLVSFYNNEISEKSEIFDDQFSVERPDGSNFTLKIRSTKLEDSAMYFCASSVLGIQGMNTEAFFGQGTRLTVV.

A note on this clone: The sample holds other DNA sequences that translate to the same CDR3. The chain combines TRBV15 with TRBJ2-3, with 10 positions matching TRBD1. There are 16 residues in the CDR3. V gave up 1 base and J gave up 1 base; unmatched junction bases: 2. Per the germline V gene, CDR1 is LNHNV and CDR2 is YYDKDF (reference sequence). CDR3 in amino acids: CATSRGGTGGTDTQYF. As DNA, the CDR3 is TGTGCCACCAGCAGAGGGGGGACAGGGGGCACAGATACGCAGTATTTT.

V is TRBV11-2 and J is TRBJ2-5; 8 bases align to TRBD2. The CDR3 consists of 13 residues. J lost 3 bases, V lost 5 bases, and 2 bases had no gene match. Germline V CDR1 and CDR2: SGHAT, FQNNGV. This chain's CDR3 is CASSKAGEETQYF. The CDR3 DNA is TGTGCCAGCAGCAAAGCGGGAGAAGAGACCCAGTACTTC.

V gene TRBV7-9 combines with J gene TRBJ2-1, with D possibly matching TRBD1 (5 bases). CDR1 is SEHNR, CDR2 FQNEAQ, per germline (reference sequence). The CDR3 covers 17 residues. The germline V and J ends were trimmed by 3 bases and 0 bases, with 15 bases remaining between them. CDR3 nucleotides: TGTGCCAGCAGCTTTTCGTCGACAGCCAGCTCCTACAATGAGCAGTTCTTC. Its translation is CASSFSSTASSYNEQFF.

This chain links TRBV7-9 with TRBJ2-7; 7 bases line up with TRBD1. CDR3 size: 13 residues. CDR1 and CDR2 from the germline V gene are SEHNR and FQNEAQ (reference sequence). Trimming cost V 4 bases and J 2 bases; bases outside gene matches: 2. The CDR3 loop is CASSSGQTYEQYF. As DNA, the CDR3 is TGTGCCAGCAGCTCGGGACAGACCTACGAGCAGTACTTC.

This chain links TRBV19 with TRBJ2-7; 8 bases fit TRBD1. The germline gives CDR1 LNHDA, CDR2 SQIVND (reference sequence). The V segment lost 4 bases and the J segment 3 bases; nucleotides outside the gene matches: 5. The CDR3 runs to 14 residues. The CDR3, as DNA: TGTGCCAGTAGTACAGACAGGGGAAACTACGAGCAGTACTTC. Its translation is CASSTDRGNYEQYF.

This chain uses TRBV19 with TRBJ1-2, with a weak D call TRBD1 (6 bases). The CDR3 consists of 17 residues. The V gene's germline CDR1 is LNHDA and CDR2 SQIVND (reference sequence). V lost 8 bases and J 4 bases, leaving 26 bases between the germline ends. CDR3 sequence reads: CASANPRDTFKGYGYTF. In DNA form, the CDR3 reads TGTGCCAGTGCGAACCCCCGGGACACCTTCAAGGGCTATGGCTACACCTTC.

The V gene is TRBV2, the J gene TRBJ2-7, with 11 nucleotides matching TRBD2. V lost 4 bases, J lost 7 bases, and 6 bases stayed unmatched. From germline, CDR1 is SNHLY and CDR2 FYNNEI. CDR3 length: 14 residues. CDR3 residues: CASSVLAGAGEQYF. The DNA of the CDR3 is TGTGCCAGCAGTGTACTAGCGGGAGCGGGGGAGCAGTACTTC. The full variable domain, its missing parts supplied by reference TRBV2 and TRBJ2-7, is EPEVTQTPSHQVTQMGQEVILRCVPISNHLYFYWYRQILGQKVEFLVSFYNNEISEKSEIFDDQFSVERPDGSNFTLKIRSTKLEDSAMYFCASSVLAGAGEQYFGPGTRLTVT.

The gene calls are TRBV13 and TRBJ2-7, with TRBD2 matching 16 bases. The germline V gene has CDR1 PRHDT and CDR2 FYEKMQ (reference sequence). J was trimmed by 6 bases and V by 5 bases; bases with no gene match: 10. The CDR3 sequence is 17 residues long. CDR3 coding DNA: TGTGCCAGCAGCAAGGGACTAGCGGGAGGGCCCTCTCTCGAGCAGTACTTC. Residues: CASSKGLAGGPSLEQYF. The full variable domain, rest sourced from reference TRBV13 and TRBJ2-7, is AAGVIQSPRHLIKEKRETATLKCYPIPRHDTVYWYQQGPGQDPQFLISFYEKMQSDKGSIPDRFSAQQFSDYHSELNMSSLELGDSALYFCASSKGLAGGPSLEQYFGPGTRLTVT.

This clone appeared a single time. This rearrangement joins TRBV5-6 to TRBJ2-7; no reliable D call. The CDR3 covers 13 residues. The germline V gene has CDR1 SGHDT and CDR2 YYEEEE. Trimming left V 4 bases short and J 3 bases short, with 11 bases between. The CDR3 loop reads CASSGRTNYEQYF. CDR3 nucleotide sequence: TGTGCCAGCAGCGGAAGAACTAACTACGAGCAGTACTTC.

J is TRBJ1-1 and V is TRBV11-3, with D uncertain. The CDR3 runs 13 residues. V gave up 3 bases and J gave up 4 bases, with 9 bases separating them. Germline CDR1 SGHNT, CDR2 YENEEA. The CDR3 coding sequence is TGTGCCAGCAGCTTTAGCTTGGGCACTGAAGCTTTCTTT. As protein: CASSFSLGTEAFF.

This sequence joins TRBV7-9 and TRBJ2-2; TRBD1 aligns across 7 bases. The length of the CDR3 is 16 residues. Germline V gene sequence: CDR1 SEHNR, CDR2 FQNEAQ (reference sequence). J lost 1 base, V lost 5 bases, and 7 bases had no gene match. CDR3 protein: CASSAPGQKNTGELFF. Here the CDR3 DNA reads TGTGCCAGCAGCGCCCCGGGACAGAAGAACACCGGGGAGCTGTTTTTT.

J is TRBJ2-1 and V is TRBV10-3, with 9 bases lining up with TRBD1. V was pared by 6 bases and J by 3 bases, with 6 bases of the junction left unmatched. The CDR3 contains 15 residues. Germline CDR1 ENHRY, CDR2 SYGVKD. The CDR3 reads CAIRTGTGLYNEQFF. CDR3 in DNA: TGTGCCATCAGAACCGGGACAGGGCTCTACAATGAGCAGTTCTTC.

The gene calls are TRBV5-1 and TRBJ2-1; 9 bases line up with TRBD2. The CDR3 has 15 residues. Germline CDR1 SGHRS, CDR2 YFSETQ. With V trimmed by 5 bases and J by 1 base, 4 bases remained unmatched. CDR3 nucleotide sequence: TGCGCCAGCAGGCGGGGGGGCAGGTCCTACAATGAGCAGTTCTTC. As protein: CASRRGGRSYNEQFF.

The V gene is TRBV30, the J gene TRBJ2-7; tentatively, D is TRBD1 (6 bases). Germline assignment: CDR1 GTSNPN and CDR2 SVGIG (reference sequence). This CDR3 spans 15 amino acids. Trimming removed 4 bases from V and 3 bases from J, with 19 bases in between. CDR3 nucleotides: TGTGCCTGGATCCCCCCCCAGGGGATCGACTACGAGCAGTACTTC. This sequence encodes CAWIPPQGIDYEQYF.

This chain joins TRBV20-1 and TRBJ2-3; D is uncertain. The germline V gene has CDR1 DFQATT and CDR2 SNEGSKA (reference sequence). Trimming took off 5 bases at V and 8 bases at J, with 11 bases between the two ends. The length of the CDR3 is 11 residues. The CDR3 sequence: CSALSSATQYF. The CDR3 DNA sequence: TGCAGTGCTCTAAGTTCCGCTACGCAGTATTTT.

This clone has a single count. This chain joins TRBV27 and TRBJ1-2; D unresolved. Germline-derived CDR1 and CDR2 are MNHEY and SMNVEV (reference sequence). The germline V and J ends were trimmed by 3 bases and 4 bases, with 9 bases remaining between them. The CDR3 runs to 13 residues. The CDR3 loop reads CASSLGLSYGYTF. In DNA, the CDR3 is TGTGCCAGCAGTTTGGGCCTCTCCTATGGCTACACCTTC.

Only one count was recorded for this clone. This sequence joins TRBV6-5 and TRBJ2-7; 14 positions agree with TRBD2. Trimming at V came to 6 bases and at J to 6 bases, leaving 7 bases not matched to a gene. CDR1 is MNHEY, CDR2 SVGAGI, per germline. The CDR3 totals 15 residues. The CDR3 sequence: CASSGAGLAGGEQYF. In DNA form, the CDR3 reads TGTGCCAGCAGCGGAGCTGGACTAGCGGGAGGCGAGCAGTACTTC.

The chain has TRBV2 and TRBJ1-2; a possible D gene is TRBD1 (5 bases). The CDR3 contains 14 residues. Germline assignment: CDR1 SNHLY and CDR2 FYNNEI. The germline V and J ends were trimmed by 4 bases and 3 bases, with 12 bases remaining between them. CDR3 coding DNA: TGTGCCAGCAGTGTTAACAGGCTCGACTATGGCTACACCTTC. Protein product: CASSVNRLDYGYTF. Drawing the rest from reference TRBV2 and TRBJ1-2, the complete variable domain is EPEVTQTPSHQVTQMGQEVILRCVPISNHLYFYWYRQILGQKVEFLVSFYNNEISEKSEIFDDQFSVERPDGSNFTLKIRSTKLEDSAMYFCASSVNRLDYGYTFGSGTRLTVV.

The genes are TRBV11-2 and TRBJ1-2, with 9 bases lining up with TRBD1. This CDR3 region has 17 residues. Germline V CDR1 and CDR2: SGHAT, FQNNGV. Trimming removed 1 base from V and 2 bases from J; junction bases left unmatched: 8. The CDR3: CASSLAPRDRVNYGYTF. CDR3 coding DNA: TGTGCCAGCAGCTTAGCCCCCCGGGACAGGGTAAACTATGGCTACACCTTC.

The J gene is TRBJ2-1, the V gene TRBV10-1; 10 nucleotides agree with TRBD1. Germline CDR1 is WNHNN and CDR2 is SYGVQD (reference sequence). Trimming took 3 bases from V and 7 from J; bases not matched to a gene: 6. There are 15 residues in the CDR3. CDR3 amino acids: CASSEGTGVLNEQFF. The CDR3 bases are TGCGCCAGCAGTGAAGGGACAGGGGTATTGAATGAGCAGTTCTTC.

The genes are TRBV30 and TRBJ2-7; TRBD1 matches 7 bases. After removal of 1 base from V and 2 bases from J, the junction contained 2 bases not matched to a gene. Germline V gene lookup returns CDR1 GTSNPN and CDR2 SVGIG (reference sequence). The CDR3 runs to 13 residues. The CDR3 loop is CAWSGGQPYEQYF. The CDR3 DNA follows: TGTGCCTGGAGTGGGGGACAGCCCTACGAGCAGTACTTC. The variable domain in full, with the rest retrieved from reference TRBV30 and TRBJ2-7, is SQTIHQWPATLVQPVGSPLSLECTVEGTSNPNLYWYRQAAGRGLQLLFYSVGIGQISSEVPQNLSASRPQDRQFILSSKKLLLSDSGFYLCAWSGGQPYEQYFGPGTRLTVT.

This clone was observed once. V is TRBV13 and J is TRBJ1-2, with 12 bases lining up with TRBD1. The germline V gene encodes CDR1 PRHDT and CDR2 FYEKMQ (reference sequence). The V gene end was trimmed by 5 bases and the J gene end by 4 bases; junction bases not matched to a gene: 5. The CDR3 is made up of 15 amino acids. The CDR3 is CASSPGTGGSYGYTF. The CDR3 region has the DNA TGTGCCAGCAGCCCCGGGACAGGGGGCAGCTATGGCTACACCTTC.

CDR3 loop: CASSLSGGVAGEQYF. Here the CDR3 DNA reads TGTGCCAGCAGTTTATCAGGCGGGGTGGCTGGCGAGCAGTACTTC. V is TRBV27 and J is TRBJ2-7, with D possibly matching TRBD2 (6 bases). The V end lost 0 bases, the J end lost 6 bases, and 15 bases lay between the germline ends. CDR3 length: 15 amino acids. Per the germline V gene, CDR1 is MNHEY and CDR2 is SMNVEV (reference sequence).

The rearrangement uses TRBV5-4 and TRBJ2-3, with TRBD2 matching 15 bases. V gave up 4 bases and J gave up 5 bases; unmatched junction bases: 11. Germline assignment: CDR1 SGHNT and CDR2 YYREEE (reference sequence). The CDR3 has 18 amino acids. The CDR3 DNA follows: TGTGCCAGCAGCCCACCAGGGACTAGCGGGGGGAACCAAGATACGCAGTATTTT. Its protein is CASSPPGTSGGNQDTQYF.

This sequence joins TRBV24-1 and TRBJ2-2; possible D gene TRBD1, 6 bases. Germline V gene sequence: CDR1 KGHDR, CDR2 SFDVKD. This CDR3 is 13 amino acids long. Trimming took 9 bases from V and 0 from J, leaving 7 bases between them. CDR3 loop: CATGTPNTGELFF. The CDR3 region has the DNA TGTGCCACCGGGACACCGAACACCGGGGAGCTGTTTTTT.

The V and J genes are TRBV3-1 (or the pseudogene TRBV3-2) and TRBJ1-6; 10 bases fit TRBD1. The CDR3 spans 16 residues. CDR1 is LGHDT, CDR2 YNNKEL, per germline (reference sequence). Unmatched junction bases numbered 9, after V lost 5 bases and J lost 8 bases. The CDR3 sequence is CASSYSPGQGHSPLHF. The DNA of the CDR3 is TGTGCCAGCAGCTACAGTCCGGGACAGGGGCATTCACCCCTCCACTTT.

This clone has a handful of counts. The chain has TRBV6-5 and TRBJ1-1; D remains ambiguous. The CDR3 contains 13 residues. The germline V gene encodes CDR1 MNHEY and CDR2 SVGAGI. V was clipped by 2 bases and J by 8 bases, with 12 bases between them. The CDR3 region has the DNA TGTGCCAGCAGTTACCATCGTCGTGCGGAAGCTTTCTTT. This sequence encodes CASSYHRRAEAFF.